This is a list of T cell receptor beta chains from one sample in a study of tumor-infiltrating lymphocytes in localized non-small cell lung cancer. TCRdb's copy holds only in-frame clones and misses some; the assay was immunoSEQ multiplex PCR. Here the sample spans some 15,000 clones, around 73% being singletons. Sequencing used lung tumor tissue. All receptors come from a human donor with non-small cell lung cancer. CDR3s include the opening cysteine and the closing phenylalanine or tryptophan. A D gene is named only where the DNA matches it firmly. Only some rows state a clone size, as once, few, many or a class for expanded clones.

clone_size	v_call	d_call	j_call	cdr3_aa	cdr3_nt
.	TRBV5-1	.	TRBJ1-1	CASSTGQMNTEAFF	TGCGCCAGCAGTACTGGACAGATGAACACTGAAGCTTTCTTT
.	TRBV28	.	TRBJ2-7	CASSPGAWSYEQYF	TGTGCCAGCAGCCCAGGGGCATGGTCATACGAGCAGTACTTC
.	TRBV10-3	TRBD1	TRBJ2-3	CAIRDREPEDTQYF	TGTGCCATCAGGGACAGGGAGCCCGAAGATACGCAGTATTTT
.	TRBV27	.	TRBJ2-6	CASSLYGGLGANVLTF	TGTGCCAGCAGTTTATACGGGGGCTTGGGGGCCAACGTCCTGACTTTC
few	TRBV27	.	TRBJ2-3	CASGGTLHLPQYF	TGTGCCAGCGGGGGGACTCTCCACCTACCGCAGTATTTT
.	TRBV6-6	.	TRBJ1-1	CASSYGGNTEAFF	TGTGCCAGCAGTTACGGAGGGAACACTGAAGCTTTCTTT
.	TRBV30	.	TRBJ1-6	CAWSAQENSPLHF	TGTGCCTGGAGTGCACAGGAGAATTCACCCCTCCACTTT
.	TRBV29-1	.	TRBJ1-1	CSVEEPLFTEAFF	TGCAGCGTTGAAGAGCCTTTATTCACTGAAGCTTTCTTT
.	TRBV28	.	TRBJ1-2	CASSSREIRHPVPYGYTF	TGTGCCAGCAGTTCCCGGGAGATTAGACACCCTGTGCCTTATGGCTACACCTTC
.	TRBV15	.	TRBJ2-3	CATSPDRTSSTDTQYF	TGTGCCACCAGCCCCGACAGGACCTCTAGCACAGATACGCAGTATTTT
medium-sized	TRBV18	TRBD1	TRBJ2-2	CASSPTGIRTGELFF	TGTGCCAGCTCGCCGACAGGGATTCGCACCGGGGAGCTGTTTTTT
once	TRBV10-3	TRBD2	TRBJ2-5	CATRTSGGAAETQYF	TGTGCCACCCGGACTAGCGGGGGGGCGGCAGAGACCCAGTACTTC
.	TRBV7-9	TRBD2	TRBJ2-1	CASLAASYNEQFF	TGTGCCAGTCTAGCGGCGTCCTACAATGAGCAGTTCTTC
.	TRBV4-1	TRBD2	TRBJ2-7	CASSQVLGTGSGIRRYEQYF	TGCGCCAGCAGCCAAGTTCTAGGCACAGGTAGCGGGATTCGGCGCTACGAGCAGTACTTC
.	TRBV6-1	TRBD2	TRBJ2-3	CASSALGTTTDTQYF	TGTGCCAGCAGTGCCCTCGGGACTACAACAGATACGCAGTATTTT
.	TRBV11-2	TRBD1	TRBJ1-5	CASSWGTGGDQPQHF	TGTGCCAGCAGCTGGGGGACAGGGGGCGATCAGCCCCAGCATTTT
.	TRBV7-2	.	TRBJ2-5	CASSPDGQETQYF	TGTGCCAGCAGCCCGGACGGCCAAGAGACCCAGTACTTC
.	TRBV14	TRBD1	TRBJ1-2	CASSQEGTAAKGGYTF	TGTGCCAGCAGCCAGGAGGGGACAGCGGCGAAAGGTGGCTACACCTTC
few	TRBV7-2	.	TRBJ1-4	CASSLRTVLFF	TGTGCCAGCAGCTTAAGGACGGTTTTGTTTTTT
.	TRBV7-9	TRBD1	TRBJ2-7	CASSLQSRQGSSYEQYF	TGTGCCAGCAGCTTGCAGTCCAGACAGGGAAGCTCCTACGAGCAGTACTTC
.	TRBV6-5	TRBD1	TRBJ2-5	CASRPGTGPQETQYF	TGTGCCAGCAGGCCCGGGACAGGGCCCCAAGAGACCCAGTACTTC
few	TRBV4-1	.	TRBJ2-7	CASSHLTGQLAYEQYF	TGCGCCAGCAGCCACTTGACAGGTCAACTCGCCTACGAGCAGTACTTC
.	TRBV19	.	TRBJ2-7	CASMGGRGEQYF	TGTGCCAGTATGGGGGGTCGGGGCGAGCAGTACTTC
.	TRBV7-3	TRBD2	TRBJ2-7	CASSLKGGTRTYEQYF	TGTGCCAGCAGCTTAAAGGGGGGGACTAGAACCTACGAGCAGTACTTC
.	TRBV2	.	TRBJ2-6	CASSDMGPSGANVLTF	TGTGCCAGCAGTGATATGGGGCCATCTGGGGCCAACGTCCTGACTTTC
.	TRBV7-2	TRBD1	TRBJ2-2	CASSYPGTGIGELFF	TGTGCCAGCAGCTATCCCGGGACAGGGATCGGGGAGCTGTTTTTT
.	TRBV5-4	.	TRBJ2-5	CASSASGPETQYF	TGTGCCAGCAGCGCTTCGGGTCCAGAGACCCAGTACTTC
.	TRBV7-2	TRBD2	TRBJ2-7	CASSPPRWKRGYTYEQYF	TGTGCCAGCAGCCCCCCTAGGTGGAAGCGGGGCTACACCTACGAGCAGTACTTC
.	TRBV6-1	TRBD2	TRBJ2-7	CASSLTGGDEQYF	TGTGCCAGCAGCCTGACGGGGGGGGACGAGCAGTACTTC
.	TRBV7-3	.	TRBJ2-3	CASSLTAGDTQYF	TGTGCCAGCAGCTTAACGGCGGGAGATACGCAGTATTTT
.	TRBV5-1	.	TRBJ1-1	CASRTDRNTEAFF	TGCGCCAGCAGGACCGACAGGAACACTGAAGCTTTCTTT
.	TRBV28	.	TRBJ1-4	CASSLPTGPNEKLFF	TGTGCCAGCAGTTTACCCACAGGGCCTAATGAAAAACTGTTTTTT
.	TRBV2	TRBD1	TRBJ1-2	CARNTGGVGGYTF	TGTGCCAGAAATACAGGGGGCGTCGGTGGCTACACCTTC
.	TRBV28	.	TRBJ1-2	CASSLSGREYGYTF	TGTGCCAGCAGTTTGTCGGGGAGGGAGTATGGCTACACCTTC
.	TRBV29-1	.	TRBJ1-3	CSVQGPGGNTIYF	TGCAGCGTTCAGGGGCCAGGGGGAAACACCATATATTTT
.	TRBV5-1	.	TRBJ2-2	CASSGRVGTGELFF	TGCGCCAGCAGCGGGCGGGTTGGCACCGGGGAGCTGTTTTTT
.	TRBV5-4	.	TRBJ2-1	CASSLGADSYNEQFF	TGTGCCAGCAGCTTAGGGGCCGACTCCTACAATGAGCAGTTCTTC
once	TRBV5-1	TRBD1	TRBJ1-1	CASSLGTGGTEAFF	TGCGCCAGCAGCTTGGGGACAGGGGGGACTGAAGCTTTCTTT
few	TRBV6-1	.	TRBJ1-1	CASSEMDQVNTEAFF	TGTGCCAGCAGTGAGATGGACCAGGTGAACACTGAAGCTTTCTTT
.	TRBV11-3	TRBD2	TRBJ2-1	CASSLLAGGSGEQFF	TGTGCCAGCAGCTTACTAGCGGGGGGGTCTGGTGAGCAGTTCTTC
.	TRBV28	.	TRBJ1-1	CASRRPRGEAFF	TGTGCCAGCAGACGACCGAGGGGTGAAGCTTTCTTT
few	TRBV4-1	.	TRBJ1-1	CASSRREDIWGTEAFF	TGCGCCAGCAGCCGAAGGGAGGACATTTGGGGGACTGAAGCTTTCTTT
.	TRBV30	.	TRBJ1-4	CAWSVLEKLFF	TGTGCCTGGAGTGTACTTGAAAAACTGTTTTTT
.	TRBV2	TRBD1	TRBJ1-2	CAIGVGQGISDGYTF	TGTGCCATCGGCGTTGGACAGGGGATAAGCGATGGCTACACCTTC